Described below is a single TCR beta chain sequence and its context. The germline gives CDR1 LNHDA, CDR2 SQIVND (reference sequence). The length of the CDR3 is 18 residues. V lost 3 bases to trimming and J lost 3 bases; unmatched junction nucleotides: 16. This sample is drawn from a study of T cell responses to AZD1222 COVID-19 vaccine. The repertoire was sequenced with immunoSEQ multiplex PCR; TCRdb's copy has only in-frame clones and lacks some. The sample includes about 120,000 clones, about 90% of them seen just once. The receptor was derived from an adult in good health. Source: peripheral blood, taken on day 0 of AZD1222 vaccination. V usage is TRBV19 and J usage is TRBJ1-2; 7 bases agree with TRBD1. CDR3 protein: CASSMYPPQTGSDYGYTF. The DNA of the CDR3 is TGTGCCAGTAGTATGTACCCTCCCCAGACAGGGTCGGACTATGGCTACACCTTC.